This TCR beta chain was sequenced for a study of neoadjuvant anti-PD-1 for oral cavity cancer. Whole-study context: Patients without progression got a fourth dose around day 43.

Time point denoted: after neoadjuvant nivolumab, at surgical resection. Per germline, CDR1 SQVTM and CDR2 ANQGSEA. Trimming pared 1 base from V and 7 bases from J, leaving 23 bases between. The CDR3 totals 17 residues. Of note for this clone: Its antigen is not known.

Overall study results and limits: Higher pretreatment blood Treg/Th17 ratios correlated with higher pretreatment blood and lower post-treatment tumor TCRbeta clonality. Only three patients per response group were TCR-analyzed; validation needed.

Profiling relied on immunoSEQ multiplex PCR, and the TCRdb table lists in-frame clones only, not all of them. The sample shows around 70,000 clones, 70% to 90% of them seen only once. The sequenced sample was PBMCs, obtained after nivolumab (anti-PD-1) treatment. The receptor was derived from a person between 35 and 79 years old with oral cavity squamous cell carcinoma. This rearrangement joins TRBV29-1 to TRBJ2-1; weak D call: TRBD1 (6 bases). For the CDR3, the DNA is TGCAGCGTTGAAGGCCGGCCGGACAGAGACAATTGGAATGAGCAGTTCTTC. It encodes CSVEGRPDRDNWNEQFF.